This T cell receptor beta chain appears in the sequencing data of a study of T cell changes during pregnancy in multiple sclerosis. V was cut by 5 bases and J by 8 bases, with 11 bases left in between. This CDR3 spans 12 amino acids. Germline-derived CDR1 and CDR2 are MDHEN and SYDVKM. Profiling relied on immunoSEQ multiplex PCR, and the TCRdb table lists in-frame clones only, not all of them. Among about 57,000 clones listed, roughly 92% were seen once. The TCR comes from a female donor with multiple sclerosis, enrolled in a pregnancy study. The sample in question was CD4+ T cells from peripheral blood mononuclear cells, obtained before pregnancy. The chain carries TRBV28 and TRBJ2-3; D gene unclear. The CDR3 coding sequence is TGTGCCAGCAGTCCGTTTCCCAGTACGCAGTATTTT. Amino acid sequence: CASSPFPSTQYF.